The clone carrying this T cell receptor beta chain was recorded a few times. This sample was included in a study of human T cells and chemical hapten exposure. Study-level background: On around 2 cm by around 2 cm of upper inner arm skin, sensitization was performed with 2% DPC.

MiXCR was run by TCRdb on the RACE reads, yielding one entry per CDR3 protein. The repertoire consists of about 120,000 distinct CDR3 sequences, with roughly 15% occurring once and the leading ten covering about 0.85%. With 5 bases clipped from V and 8 bases from J, the junction kept 8 bases outside the gene matches. The CDR3 covers 15 residues. Germline loops: CDR1 MGHRA, CDR2 YSYEKL. Time point specified: patch test 1, 2 weeks after DPC sensitization. Noted treatment: therapeutic diphenylcyclopropenone sensitization with weekly scalp DPC. Staff drew blood before applying each patch test. This specimen consisted of whole blood, obtained in connection with sensitization to the hapten diphenylcyclopropenone (DPC). The receptor's source is a man aged 18 to 29 with alopecia areata. Some clones in this sample may be carry-over from other donors' samples. The genes are TRBV4-1 and TRBJ2-1, with 11 positions matching TRBD2. The CDR3 bases are TGCGCCAGCAGCGTTCGACTAGCGGGGATCGATGAGCAGTTCTTC. Protein: CASSVRLAGIDEQFF.